This T cell receptor beta chain was recovered during a study of blood T cell repertoires in COVID-19. Study details: Italy, Spain and the United States were the sources of the convalescent and acute COVID-19 samples.

Libraries were prepared by immunoSEQ multiplex PCR; TCRdb keeps only in-frame clonotypes and omits some of them. The sample has about 250,000 clones; 88% are singletons. This TCR was recovered from a woman aged 40 to 50 who had recovered from COVID-19. Sequenced input: peripheral blood.

The CDR3, as DNA: TGCGCCAGCAGTGAGGAGTTCACAGATACGCAGTATTTT. This gives the protein CASSEEFTDTQYF. The rearrangement joins TRBV10-1 to TRBJ2-3; D is unresolved. This CDR3 has 13 residues. V was cut by 2 bases and J by 2 bases, with 5 bases left in between. CDR1 WNHNN and CDR2 SYGVQD come from the germline V gene (reference sequence).